A selection of T cell receptor beta chains follows, all from one sample in a study of preoperative IRX-2 immunotherapy in early breast cancer. TCRdb's table, derived via immunoSEQ multiplex PCR, lists solely in-frame clones and lacks some. Of 95,000 to 100,000 clones in the sample, 80% to 90% were seen once. Sequencing was performed on tumor tissue, taken after IRX-2 immunotherapy. All receptors derive from a human donor with breast cancer. Each CDR3 is given without its conserved first and last residue.

V gene	J gene	CDR3 protein
TRBV28	TRBJ2-7	ASSFLGELRGRGEQY
TRBV19	TRBJ1-4	ASSHWMTGEKLF
TRBV18	TRBJ2-7	ASSSGTRREQY
TRBV28	TRBJ1-3	ASSAGKMGEVNTIY
TRBV6-8	TRBJ2-7	ASYPWGASYEQY
TRBV5-1	TRBJ1-6	ASSLIEREDSPLH
TRBV10-3	TRBJ1-5	AISEGRVGQPQH
TRBV2	TRBJ1-1	ASSDVGVRNTEAF
TRBV19	TRBJ1-5	ASSNHRGQPQH
TRBV28	TRBJ1-3	ASTPRDAGLIRSGNTIY
TRBV28	TRBJ1-6	ASSFPYSPLH
TRBV5-1	TRBJ1-6	ASSLGQPGSPLH
TRBV28	TRBJ2-7	ASTPLGGYEQY
TRBV28	TRBJ1-1	ASSPPGNTEAF
TRBV28	TRBJ2-7	ASTLSSTVTYEQY
TRBV6-8	TRBJ2-7	AISAGTALVEQY
TRBV6-8	TRBJ2-3	ASSYARSGTDTQY
TRBV15	TRBJ1-2	ATSRVLEGYGEGYT
TRBV15	TRBJ1-4	ATSRDLSVDEKLF
TRBV25-1	TRBJ2-7	ASSGNSAGKNYEQY
TRBV11-3	TRBJ2-2	ASSLEGAYTGELF
TRBV7-2	TRBJ2-2	ASSLLRNTGELF
TRBV30	TRBJ2-7	AWSVRAHEQY
TRBV6-8	TRBJ1-4	ASSSSGTGVKLF
TRBV29-1	TRBJ1-2	SVVGGQPNYGYT
TRBV10-2	TRBJ1-1	ASSEGPGTVTEAF
TRBV6-8	TRBJ1-2	ASSYDGQVDGYT
TRBV15	TRBJ1-4	ATSSRGGGNEKLF
TRBV19	TRBJ1-3	ATNSGLGNTIY
TRBV6-8	TRBJ2-1	ASSRQGASEQF
TRBV28	TRBJ2-3	ASSSRRGSGRAKGTDTQY
TRBV15	TRBJ1-5	ATSNLRGVRYQPQH
TRBV18	TRBJ2-7	ASSPPNTAGYEQY
TRBV6-8	TRBJ2-1	ASTTLGYEQF
TRBV6-8	TRBJ1-5	ASRRTESTYQPQH
TRBV18	TRBJ2-1	ASSPPGLYNEQF
TRBV7-1	TRBJ2-7	ASSLRGQGYEQY
TRBV12-5	TRBJ2-7	ASNSRGLAGTYEQY
TRBV30	TRBJ2-7	AWSVGQDYEQY
TRBV7-4	TRBJ1-6	ASSRDGDSPLH
TRBV18	TRBJ1-4	ASSRSTGTGGEKLF
TRBV15	TRBJ1-1	ATSRGEVDTEAF
TRBV28	TRBJ2-3	ASSLGWEGRQY
TRBV18	TRBJ1-2	ASSPGTETNYGYT
TRBV5-1	TRBJ1-1	ASSYGTANTEAF
TRBV6-8	TRBJ2-3	ASRPGLAGGPYGDTQY
TRBV28	TRBJ2-2	ASSMTGGPGELF
TRBV29-1	TRBJ1-2	SVSGYFGYGYT
TRBV1	TRBJ1-1	ASSQAKLGANTEAF
TRBV10-2	TRBJ2-1	ASSEGTSGGDEQF